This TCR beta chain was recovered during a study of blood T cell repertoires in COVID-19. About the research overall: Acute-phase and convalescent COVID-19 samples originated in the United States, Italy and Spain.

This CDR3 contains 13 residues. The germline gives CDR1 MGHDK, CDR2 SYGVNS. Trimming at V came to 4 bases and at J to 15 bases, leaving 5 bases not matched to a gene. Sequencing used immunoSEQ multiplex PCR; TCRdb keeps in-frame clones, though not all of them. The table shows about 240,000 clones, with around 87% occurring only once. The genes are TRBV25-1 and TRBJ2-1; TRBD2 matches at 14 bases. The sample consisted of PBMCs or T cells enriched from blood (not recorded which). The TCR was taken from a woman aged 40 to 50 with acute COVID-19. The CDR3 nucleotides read TGTGCCAGCAGTGGTGGACTAGCGGGAGGTCGGTTCTTC. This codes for CASSGGLAGGRFF.